This T cell receptor beta chain was retrieved from a study of cytomegalovirus exposure and HLA in healthy donors. General study results and limits: A few chains linked to CMV were shown in vitro to be specific for CMV antigens.

Notes on this clone: Antigen specificity is unknown.

Profiled with immunoSEQ multiplex PCR; TCRdb holds only in-frame clones, not every one. There are some 140,000 clones in the sample; approximately 86% occur only once, and around 22% lies in the top ten. V lost 6 bases, J lost 7 bases, and 10 bases lay in between. Per the germline V gene, CDR1 is MNHEY and CDR2 is SVGAGI. The CDR3 sequence is 11 residues long. The sequence was collected from a man in his late teens or twenties in good health and CMV-seropositive. Sequencing input: PBMCs. The genes are TRBV6-5 and TRBJ2-7, with D uncertain. In DNA, the CDR3 is TGTGCCAGCAGGGGCAGCATGGAGCAGTACTTC. It translates to CASRGSMEQYF.